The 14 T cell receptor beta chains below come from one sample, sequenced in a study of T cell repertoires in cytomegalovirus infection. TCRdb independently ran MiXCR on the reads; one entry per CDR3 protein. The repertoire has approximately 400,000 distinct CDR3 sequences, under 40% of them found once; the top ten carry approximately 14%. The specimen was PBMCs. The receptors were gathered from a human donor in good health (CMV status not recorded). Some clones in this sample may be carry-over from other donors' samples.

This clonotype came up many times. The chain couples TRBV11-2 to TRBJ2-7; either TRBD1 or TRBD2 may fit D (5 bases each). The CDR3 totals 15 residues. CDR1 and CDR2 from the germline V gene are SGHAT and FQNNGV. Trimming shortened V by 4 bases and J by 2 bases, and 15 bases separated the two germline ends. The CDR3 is CASSSVGTGPYEQYF. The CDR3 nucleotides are TGTGCCAGCAGCTCGGTCGGGACGGGGCCCTACGAGCAGTACTTC.

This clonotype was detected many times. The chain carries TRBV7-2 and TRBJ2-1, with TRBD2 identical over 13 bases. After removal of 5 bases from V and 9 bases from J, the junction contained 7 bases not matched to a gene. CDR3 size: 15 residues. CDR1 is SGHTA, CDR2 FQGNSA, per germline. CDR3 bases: TGTGCCAGCAGCCCTACTAGCGGGGGGGCCTCTGAGCAGTTCTTC. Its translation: CASSPTSGGASEQFF.

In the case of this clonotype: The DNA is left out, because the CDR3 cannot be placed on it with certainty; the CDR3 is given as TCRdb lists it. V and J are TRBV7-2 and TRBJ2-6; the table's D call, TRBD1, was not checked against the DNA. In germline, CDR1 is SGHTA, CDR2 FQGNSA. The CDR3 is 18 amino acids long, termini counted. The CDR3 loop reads CASSFQGNVAAGANVLTF.

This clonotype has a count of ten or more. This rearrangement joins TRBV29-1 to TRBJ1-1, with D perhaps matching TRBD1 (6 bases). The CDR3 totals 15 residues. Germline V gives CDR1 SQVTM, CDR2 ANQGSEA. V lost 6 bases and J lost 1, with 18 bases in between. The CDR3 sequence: CSVALQGTGNTEAFF. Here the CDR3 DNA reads TGCAGCGTCGCCCTACAGGGAACTGGGAACACTGAAGCTTTCTTT.

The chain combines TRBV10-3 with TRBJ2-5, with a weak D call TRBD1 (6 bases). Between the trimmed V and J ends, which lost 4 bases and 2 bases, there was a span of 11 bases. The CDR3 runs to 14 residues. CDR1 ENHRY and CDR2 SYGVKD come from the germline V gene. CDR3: CAISVPGAQETQYF. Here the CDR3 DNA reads TGTGCCATCAGTGTGCCAGGGGCTCAAGAGACCCAGTACTTC.

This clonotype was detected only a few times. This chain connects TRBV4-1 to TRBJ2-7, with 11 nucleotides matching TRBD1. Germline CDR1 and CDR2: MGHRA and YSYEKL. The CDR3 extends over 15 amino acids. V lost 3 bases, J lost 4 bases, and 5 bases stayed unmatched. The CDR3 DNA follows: TGCGCCAGCAGCCATCCCGGACAGGGGGCATACGAGCAGTACTTC. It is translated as CASSHPGQGAYEQYF.

The DNA for the CDR3 is TGTGCCAGCAGCTCCGGGCTATACGGCACTGAAGCTTTCTTT. It translates to CASSSGLYGTEAFF. This rearrangement joins TRBV5-4 to TRBJ1-1, with D uncertain. The CDR3 has 14 amino acids. Germline-derived CDR1 and CDR2 are SGHNT and YYREEE (reference sequence). Trimming pared 3 bases from V and 4 bases from J, leaving 13 bases between.

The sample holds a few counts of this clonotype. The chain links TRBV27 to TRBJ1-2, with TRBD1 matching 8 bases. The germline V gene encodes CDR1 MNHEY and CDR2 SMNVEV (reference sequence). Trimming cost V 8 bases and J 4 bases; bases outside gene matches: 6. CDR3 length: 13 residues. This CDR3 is CASLGQGGYGYTF. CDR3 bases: TGTGCCAGCCTTGGACAGGGTGGCTATGGCTACACCTTC.

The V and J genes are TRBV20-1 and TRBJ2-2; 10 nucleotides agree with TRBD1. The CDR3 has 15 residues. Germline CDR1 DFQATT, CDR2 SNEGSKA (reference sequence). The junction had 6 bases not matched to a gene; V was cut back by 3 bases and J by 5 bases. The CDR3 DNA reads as TGCAGTGCTAGCTGGACAGGGGGTAATACCGGGGAGCTGTTTTTT. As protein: CSASWTGGNTGELFF.

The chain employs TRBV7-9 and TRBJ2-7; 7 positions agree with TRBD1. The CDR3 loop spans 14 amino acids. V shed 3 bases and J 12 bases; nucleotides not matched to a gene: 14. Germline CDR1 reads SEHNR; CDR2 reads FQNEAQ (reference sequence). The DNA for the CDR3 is TGTGCCAGCAGCTTTGGGACAGCCTCCTACGAGACGTACTTC. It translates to CASSFGTASYETYF. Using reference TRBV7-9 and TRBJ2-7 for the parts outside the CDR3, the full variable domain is DTGVSQNPRHKITKRGQNVTFRCDPISEHNRLYWYRQTLGQGPEFLTYFQNEAQLEKSRLLSDRFSAERPKGSFSTLEIQRTEQGDSAMYLCASSFGTASYETYFGPGTRLTVT.

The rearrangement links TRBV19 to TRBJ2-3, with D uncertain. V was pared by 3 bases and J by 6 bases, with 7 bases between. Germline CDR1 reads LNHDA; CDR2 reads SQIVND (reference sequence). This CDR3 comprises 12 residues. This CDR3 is CASSMRSDTQYF. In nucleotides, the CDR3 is TGTGCCAGTAGTATGAGGAGTGATACGCAGTATTTT.

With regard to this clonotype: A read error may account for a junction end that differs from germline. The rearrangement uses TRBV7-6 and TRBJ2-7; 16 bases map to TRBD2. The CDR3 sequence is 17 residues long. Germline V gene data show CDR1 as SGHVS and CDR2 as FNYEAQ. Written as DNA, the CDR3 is TGTACCAGCAGCTTGGGACTAGCGGGGGGGCCGCCCTACGAGCAGTACTTC. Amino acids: CTSSLGLAGGPPYEQYF.

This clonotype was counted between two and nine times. In DNA, the CDR3 is TGTGCCAGCAGTTCGGTTCTATGGGTGGCCGGCTACGGGATCCAGTACTTC. Protein: CASSSVLWVAGYGIQYF. This sequence joins TRBV6-1 and TRBJ2-5; the D gene is possibly TRBD2 (5 bases). V gave up 5 bases and J gave up 10 bases, with 29 bases separating them. Germline values: CDR1 MNHNS, CDR2 SASEGT. The CDR3 is 17 residues long.

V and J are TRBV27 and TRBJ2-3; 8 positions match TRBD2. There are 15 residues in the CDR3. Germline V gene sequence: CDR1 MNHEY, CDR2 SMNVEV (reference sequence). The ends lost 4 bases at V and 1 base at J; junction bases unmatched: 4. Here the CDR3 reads CASSSGGVRTDTQYF. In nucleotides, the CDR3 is TGTGCCAGCAGTTCGGGAGGGGTCCGCACAGATACGCAGTATTTT.